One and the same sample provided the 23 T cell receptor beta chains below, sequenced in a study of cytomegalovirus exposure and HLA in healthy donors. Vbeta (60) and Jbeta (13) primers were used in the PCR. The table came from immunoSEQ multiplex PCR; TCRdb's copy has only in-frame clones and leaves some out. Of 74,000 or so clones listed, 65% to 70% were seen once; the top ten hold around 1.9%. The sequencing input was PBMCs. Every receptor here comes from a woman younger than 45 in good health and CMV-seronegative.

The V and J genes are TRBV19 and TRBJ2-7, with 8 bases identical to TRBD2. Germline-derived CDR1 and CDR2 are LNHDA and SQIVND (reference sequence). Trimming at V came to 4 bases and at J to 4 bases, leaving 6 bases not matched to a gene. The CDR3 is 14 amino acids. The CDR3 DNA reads TGTGCCAGTAGTACTCAGCGGGGGCCGTACGAGCAGTACTTC. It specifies CASSTQRGPYEQYF.

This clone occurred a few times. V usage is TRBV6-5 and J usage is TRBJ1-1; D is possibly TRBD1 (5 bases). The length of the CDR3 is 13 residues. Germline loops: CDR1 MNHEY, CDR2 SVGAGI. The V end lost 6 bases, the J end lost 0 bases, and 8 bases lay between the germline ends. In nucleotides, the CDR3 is TGTGCCAGCAGCTCAGGGATGAACACTGAAGCTTTCTTT. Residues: CASSSGMNTEAFF.

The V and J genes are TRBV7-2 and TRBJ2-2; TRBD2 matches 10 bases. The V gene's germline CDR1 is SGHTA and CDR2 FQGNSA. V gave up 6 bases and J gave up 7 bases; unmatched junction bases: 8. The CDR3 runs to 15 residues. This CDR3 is CASRLTSGAGGELFF. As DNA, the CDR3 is TGTGCCAGCAGGCTAACTAGCGGGGCCGGCGGGGAGCTGTTTTTT.

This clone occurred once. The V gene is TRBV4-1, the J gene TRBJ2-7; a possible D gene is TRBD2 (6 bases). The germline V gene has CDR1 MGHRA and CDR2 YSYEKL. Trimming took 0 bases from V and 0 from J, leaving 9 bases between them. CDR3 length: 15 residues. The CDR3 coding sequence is TGCGCCAGCAGCCAAGATCGGGGGAACTCCTACGAGCAGTACTTC. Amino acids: CASSQDRGNSYEQYF.

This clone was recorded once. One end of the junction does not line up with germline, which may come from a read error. The chain's CDR3 is CASSQVGSNTGELFF. CDR3 nucleotide sequence: TGTGCCAGCAGCCAGGTGGGCAGCAACACCGGGGAGCTGTTTTTT. The J gene is TRBJ2-2, the V gene TRBV4-1; no firm D call. This CDR3 has 15 amino acids. From germline, CDR1 is MGHRA and CDR2 YSYEKL.

CDR3: CASSLSGDTEAFF. CDR3 nucleotides: TGTGCCAGCAGCTTATCCGGAGACACTGAAGCTTTCTTT. V is TRBV7-6 and J is TRBJ1-1, with D hard to call. This CDR3 is 13 amino acids long. The V gene lost 2 bases and the J gene lost 3 bases, with 7 bases spanning the gap. In germline, CDR1 is SGHVS, CDR2 FNYEAQ.

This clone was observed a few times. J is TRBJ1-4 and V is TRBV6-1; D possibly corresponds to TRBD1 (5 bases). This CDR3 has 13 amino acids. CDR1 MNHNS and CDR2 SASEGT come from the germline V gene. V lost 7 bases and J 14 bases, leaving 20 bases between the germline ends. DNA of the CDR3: TGTGCCAGCAAAACCCAGGGCGGCGTAATCCTGTTTTTT. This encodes CASKTQGGVILFF.

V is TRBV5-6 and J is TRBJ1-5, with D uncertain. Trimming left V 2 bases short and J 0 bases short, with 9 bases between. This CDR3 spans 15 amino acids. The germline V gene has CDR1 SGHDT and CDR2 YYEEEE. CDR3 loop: CASSFSSYSNQPQHF. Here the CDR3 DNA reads TGTGCCAGCAGCTTTTCCAGTTATAGCAATCAGCCCCAGCATTTT.

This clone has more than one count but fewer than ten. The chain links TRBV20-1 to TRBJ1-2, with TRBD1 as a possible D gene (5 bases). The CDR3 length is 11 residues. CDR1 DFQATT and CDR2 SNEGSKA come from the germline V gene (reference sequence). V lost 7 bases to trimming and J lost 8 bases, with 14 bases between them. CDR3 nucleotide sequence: TGCAGTGGCGGGGACGGCGACGGCTACACCTTC. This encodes CSGGDGDGYTF.

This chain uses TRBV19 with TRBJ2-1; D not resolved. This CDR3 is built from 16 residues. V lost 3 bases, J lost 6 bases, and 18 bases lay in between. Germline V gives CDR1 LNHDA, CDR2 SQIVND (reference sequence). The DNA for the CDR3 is TGTGCCAGTAGTATCAGGAACTTACCAATCCCCAATGAGCAGTTCTTC. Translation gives CASSIRNLPIPNEQFF.

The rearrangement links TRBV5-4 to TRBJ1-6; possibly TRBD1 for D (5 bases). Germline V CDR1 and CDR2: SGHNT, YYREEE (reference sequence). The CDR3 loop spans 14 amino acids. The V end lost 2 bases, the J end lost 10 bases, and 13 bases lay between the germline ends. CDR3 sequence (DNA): TGTGCCAGCAGCTTACGACAGACTGGGTCACCCCTCCACTTT. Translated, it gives CASSLRQTGSPLHF.

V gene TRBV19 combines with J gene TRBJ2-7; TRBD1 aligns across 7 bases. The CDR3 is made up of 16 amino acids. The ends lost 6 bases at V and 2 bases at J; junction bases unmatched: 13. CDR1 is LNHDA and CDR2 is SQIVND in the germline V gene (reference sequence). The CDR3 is CASSPSTGKYTYEQYF. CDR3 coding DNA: TGTGCCAGTAGCCCGTCGACAGGGAAATATACCTACGAGCAGTACTTC.

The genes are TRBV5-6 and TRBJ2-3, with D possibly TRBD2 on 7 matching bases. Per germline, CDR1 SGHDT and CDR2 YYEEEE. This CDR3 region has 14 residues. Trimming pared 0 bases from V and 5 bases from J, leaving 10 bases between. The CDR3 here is CASSLGGGQDTQYF. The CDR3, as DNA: TGTGCCAGCAGCTTGGGGGGGGGCCAAGATACGCAGTATTTT.

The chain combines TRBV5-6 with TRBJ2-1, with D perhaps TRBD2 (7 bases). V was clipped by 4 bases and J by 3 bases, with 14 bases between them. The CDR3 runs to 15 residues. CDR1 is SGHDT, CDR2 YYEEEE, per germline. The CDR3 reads CASSLRGAIYNEQFF. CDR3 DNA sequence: TGTGCCAGCAGCCTACGGGGGGCCATCTACAATGAGCAGTTCTTC.

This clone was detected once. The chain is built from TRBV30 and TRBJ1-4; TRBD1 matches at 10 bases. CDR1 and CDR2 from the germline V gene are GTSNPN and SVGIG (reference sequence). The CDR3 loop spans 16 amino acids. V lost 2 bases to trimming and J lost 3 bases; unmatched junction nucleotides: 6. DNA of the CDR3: TGTGCCTGGAGTACGACAGGGGGCTGGGCTAATGAAAAACTGTTTTTT. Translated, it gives CAWSTTGGWANEKLFF.

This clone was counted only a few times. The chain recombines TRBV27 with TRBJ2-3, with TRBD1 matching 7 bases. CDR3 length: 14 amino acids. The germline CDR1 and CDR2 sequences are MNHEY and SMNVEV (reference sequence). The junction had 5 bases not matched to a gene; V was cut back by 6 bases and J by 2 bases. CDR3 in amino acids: CASRRDSPTDTQYF. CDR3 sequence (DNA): TGTGCCAGCAGGAGGGACAGTCCCACAGATACGCAGTATTTT.

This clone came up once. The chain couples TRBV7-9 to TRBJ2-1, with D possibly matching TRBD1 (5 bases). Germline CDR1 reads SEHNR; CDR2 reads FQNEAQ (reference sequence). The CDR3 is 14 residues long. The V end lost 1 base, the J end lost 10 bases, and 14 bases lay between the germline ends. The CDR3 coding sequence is TGTGCCAGCAGCTTAGGACAGACAAGGTCAGAGCAGTTCTTC. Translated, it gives CASSLGQTRSEQFF.

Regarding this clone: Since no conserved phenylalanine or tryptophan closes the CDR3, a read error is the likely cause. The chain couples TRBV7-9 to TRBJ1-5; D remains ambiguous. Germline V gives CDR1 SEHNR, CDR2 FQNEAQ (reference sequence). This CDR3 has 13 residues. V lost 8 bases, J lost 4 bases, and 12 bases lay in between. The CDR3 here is CASCNSPNQPQHS. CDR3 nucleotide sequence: TGTGCCAGCTGCAACAGCCCAAATCAGCCCCAGCATTCT.

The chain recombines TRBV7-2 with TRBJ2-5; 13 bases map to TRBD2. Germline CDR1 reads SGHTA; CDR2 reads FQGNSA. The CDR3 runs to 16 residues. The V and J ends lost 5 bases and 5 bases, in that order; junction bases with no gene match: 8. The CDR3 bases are TGTGCCAGCAGCCCCAGACTAGCGGGGGGCAGGGAGACCCAGTACTTC. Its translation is CASSPRLAGGRETQYF.

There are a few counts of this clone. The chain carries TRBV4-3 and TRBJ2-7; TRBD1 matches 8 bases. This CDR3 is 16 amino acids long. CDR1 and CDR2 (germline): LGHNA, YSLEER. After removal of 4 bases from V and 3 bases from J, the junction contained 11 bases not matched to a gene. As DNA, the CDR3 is TGCGCCAGCAGCCCCGTGGGGCAGGGGGCAAGCTACGAGCAGTACTTC. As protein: CASSPVGQGASYEQYF.

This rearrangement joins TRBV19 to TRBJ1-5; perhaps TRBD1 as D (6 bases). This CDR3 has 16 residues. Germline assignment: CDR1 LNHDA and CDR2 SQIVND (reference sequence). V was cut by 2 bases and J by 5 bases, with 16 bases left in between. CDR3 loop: CASSILDRLDYQPQHF. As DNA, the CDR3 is TGTGCCAGTAGTATACTGGACAGATTGGACTATCAGCCCCAGCATTTT.

The CDR3 DNA reads TGTGCCAGCAGTCGGACAGGGGGGCCCTACGAGCAGTACTTC. It translates to CASSRTGGPYEQYF. This chain joins TRBV6-1 and TRBJ2-7, with 10 bases matching TRBD1. This CDR3 contains 14 residues. V lost 5 bases and J lost 2; bases outside the gene matches: 3. CDR1 and CDR2 from the germline V gene are MNHNS and SASEGT.

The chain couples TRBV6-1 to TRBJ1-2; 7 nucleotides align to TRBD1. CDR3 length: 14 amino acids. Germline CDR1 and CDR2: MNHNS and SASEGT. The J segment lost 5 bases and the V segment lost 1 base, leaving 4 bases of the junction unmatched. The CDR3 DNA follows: TGTGCCAGCAGTGAAGGGGACAGAAGGTATGGCTACACCTTC. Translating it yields CASSEGDRRYGYTF.